The rows below give T cell receptor beta chains drawn from one sample of a study of shared clonotypes between healthy human individuals. Clones were sequenced by immunoSEQ multiplex PCR, and TCRdb holds only the in-frame ones, with some missing. The table includes 550,000 to 600,000 clones, around 77% detected once. Input material: PBMCs. The origin of the receptors is a woman aged 40 to 50 in good health. Some clones in this sample may be carry-over from other donors' samples. Each CDR3 is given with its conserved first and last residue. The order of the fields is clone size, D gene, J gene, V gene, CDR3 protein, CDR3 DNA. A D gene is named only where the DNA matches it firmly. A row's size may be missing; if present it is once, few, many or a size class.

size: NA
D: TRBD2
J: TRBJ2-3
V: TRBV29-1
CDR3: CSVGTSGRAVSQPDTQYF
DNA: TGCAGCGTCGGGACTAGCGGGAGGGCGGTGTCCCAGCCAGATACGCAGTATTTT

size: NA
D: NA
J: TRBJ2-7
V: TRBV28
CDR3: CASSLSEGGRVSREQYF
DNA: TGTGCCAGCAGTTTATCGGAGGGGGGACGGGTCTCCCGCGAGCAGTACTTC

size: NA
D: NA
J: TRBJ1-1
V: TRBV5-1
CDR3: CASSAGQLRAEAFF
DNA: TGCGCCAGCAGCGCCGGACAGCTTCGCGCTGAAGCTTTCTTT

size: NA
D: NA
J: TRBJ2-5
V: TRBV21-1
CDR3: CASSTAGPQETQYF
DNA: TGTGCCAGCAGCACCGCGGGGCCCCAAGAGACCCAGTACTTC

size: NA
D: NA
J: TRBJ1-1
V: TRBV9
CDR3: CASSVGPFYTEAFF
DNA: TGTGCCAGCAGCGTAGGCCCCTTCTACACTGAAGCTTTCTTT

size: NA
D: NA
J: TRBJ2-7
V: TRBV20-1
CDR3: CSARNNEQYF
DNA: TGCAGTGCAAGAAACAACGAGCAGTACTTC

size: NA
D: NA
J: TRBJ1-5
V: TRBV19
CDR3: CASSIWGQGQPQHF
DNA: TGTGCCAGTAGTATCTGGGGGCAGGGACAGCCCCAGCATTTT

size: NA
D: NA
J: TRBJ2-2
V: TRBV7-9
CDR3: CASSFPQGYTGELFF
DNA: TGTGCCAGCAGCTTCCCCCAGGGGTACACCGGGGAGCTGTTTTTT

size: NA
D: NA
J: TRBJ2-1
V: TRBV11-2
CDR3: CASSFIGSRNEQFF
DNA: TGTGCCAGCAGCTTTATAGGGAGTAGGAATGAGCAGTTCTTC

size: many
D: NA
J: TRBJ2-5
V: TRBV19
CDR3: CASSLPGLQETQYF
DNA: TGTGCCAGTAGCCTTCCGGGACTTCAAGAGACCCAGTACTTC

size: NA
D: TRBD2
J: TRBJ2-1
V: TRBV19
CDR3: CASKQREGLGDEQFF
DNA: TGTGCCAGTAAACAGCGGGAGGGCCTGGGTGATGAGCAGTTCTTC

size: NA
D: TRBD2
J: TRBJ2-1
V: TRBV15
CDR3: CATSRVGLAGTYNEQFF
DNA: TGTGCCACCAGCAGAGTGGGACTAGCGGGTACGTACAATGAGCAGTTCTTC

size: NA
D: NA
J: TRBJ2-7
V: TRBV18
CDR3: CASSPPGVDEQYF
DNA: TGTGCCAGCTCACCACCAGGGGTGGACGAGCAGTACTTC

size: many
D: NA
J: TRBJ2-1
V: TRBV5-4
CDR3: CASSLAGRRSYNEQFF
DNA: TGTGCCAGCAGCTTGGCGGGGAGGCGGTCCTACAATGAGCAGTTCTTC

size: NA
D: TRBD1
J: TRBJ2-7
V: TRBV5-1
CDR3: CASSIRDRDYEQYF
DNA: TGCGCCAGCAGCATACGGGACAGGGACTACGAGCAGTACTTC

size: NA
D: NA
J: TRBJ2-6
V: TRBV2
CDR3: CASSVEQTDQLVANVLTF
DNA: TGTGCCAGCAGTGTTGAACAGACCGACCAACTGGTTGCCAACGTCCTGACTTTC

size: NA
D: TRBD1
J: TRBJ1-4
V: TRBV4-3
CDR3: CASSQADRGNEKLFF
DNA: TGCGCCAGCAGCCAAGCCGACAGGGGGAATGAAAAACTGTTTTTT

size: NA
D: TRBD1
J: TRBJ2-2
V: TRBV5-4
CDR3: CASSLARQGRNTGELFF
DNA: TGTGCCAGCAGCTTGGCCAGACAGGGCCGGAACACCGGGGAGCTGTTTTTT

size: many
D: TRBD2
J: TRBJ2-1
V: TRBV11-3
CDR3: CASSLSGSGGEQFF
DNA: TGTGCCAGCAGCTTAAGTGGGTCGGGGGGTGAGCAGTTCTTC

size: few
D: TRBD2
J: TRBJ2-7
V: TRBV20-1
CDR3: CSANGLAGVHF
DNA: TGCAGTGCTAACGGGCTAGCGGGAGTGCACTTC

size: NA
D: TRBD1
J: TRBJ2-7
V: TRBV9
CDR3: CASSVGGTGVHEQYF
DNA: TGTGCCAGCAGCGTAGGTGGGACAGGGGTCCACGAGCAGTACTTC

size: NA
D: NA
J: TRBJ2-5
V: TRBV6-9
CDR3: CASSYCGQETQYF
DNA: TGTGCCAGCAGTTATTGCGGGCAAGAGACCCAGTACTTC

size: few
D: TRBD2
J: TRBJ2-3
V: TRBV27
CDR3: CATLPGLAVTDTQYF
DNA: TGTGCCACCCTACCGGGACTAGCGGTCACAGATACGCAGTATTTT

size: NA
D: NA
J: TRBJ1-2
V: TRBV27
CDR3: CASSLYGTFDNYGYTF
DNA: TGTGCCAGCAGTTTGTACGGGACGTTCGATAACTATGGCTACACCTTC

size: NA
D: NA
J: TRBJ2-7
V: TRBV4-1
CDR3: CASSQDTPKTYGPGPVADERYF
DNA: TGCGCCAGCAGCCAAGATACGCCTAAGACCTATGGCCCGGGTCCCGTCGCCGACGAGCGGTACTTC

size: NA
D: NA
J: TRBJ2-3
V: TRBV5-1
CDR3: CASSFQGAEDTQYF
DNA: TGCGCCAGCAGCTTTCAAGGGGCGGAAGATACGCAGTATTTT

size: many
D: NA
J: TRBJ1-2
V: TRBV28
CDR3: CASGPNYGYTF
DNA: TGTGCCAGCGGCCCTAACTATGGCTACACCTTC

size: NA
D: TRBD2
J: TRBJ2-5
V: TRBV7-2
CDR3: CASSSRLAGETQYF
DNA: TGTGCCAGCAGCTCCCGACTAGCAGGAGAGACCCAGTACTTC

size: NA
D: TRBD1
J: TRBJ2-7
V: TRBV28
CDR3: CASMAGGPYEQYF
DNA: TGTGCCAGCATGGCAGGGGGCCCCTACGAGCAGTACTTC

size: NA
D: TRBD1
J: TRBJ1-4
V: TRBV6-5
CDR3: CASSYSTGVGEKLFF
DNA: TGTGCCAGCAGTTACTCCACAGGGGTAGGAGAAAAACTGTTTTTT

size: NA
D: TRBD1
J: TRBJ1-2
V: TRBV7-2
CDR3: CASSLGLSRDRYGYTF
DNA: TGTGCCAGCAGCTTAGGTCTTTCCCGGGACAGATATGGCTACACCTTC

size: NA
D: NA
J: TRBJ2-1
V: TRBV2
CDR3: CASSDLSDGGEQFF
DNA: TGTGCCAGCAGTGACTTGAGCGACGGGGGTGAGCAGTTCTTC

size: NA
D: TRBD1
J: TRBJ1-3
V: TRBV18
CDR3: CASSPQGQQGNTIYF
DNA: TGTGCCAGCTCACCACAGGGACAGCAAGGAAACACCATATATTTT